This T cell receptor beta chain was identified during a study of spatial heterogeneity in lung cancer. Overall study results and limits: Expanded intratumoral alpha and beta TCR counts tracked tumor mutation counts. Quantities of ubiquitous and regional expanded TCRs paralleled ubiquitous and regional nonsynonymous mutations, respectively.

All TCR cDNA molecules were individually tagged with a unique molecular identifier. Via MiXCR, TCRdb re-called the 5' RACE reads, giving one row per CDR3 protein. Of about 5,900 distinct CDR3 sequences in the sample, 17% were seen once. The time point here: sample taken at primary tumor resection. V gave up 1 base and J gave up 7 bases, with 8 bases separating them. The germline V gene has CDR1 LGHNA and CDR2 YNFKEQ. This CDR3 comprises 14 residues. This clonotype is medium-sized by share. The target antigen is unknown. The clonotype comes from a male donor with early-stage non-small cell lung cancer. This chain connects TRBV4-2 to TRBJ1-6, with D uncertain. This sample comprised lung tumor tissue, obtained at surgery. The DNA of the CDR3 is TGTGCCAGCAGCCAAGGAGCGGAAAATTCACCCCTCCACTTT. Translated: CASSQGAENSPLHF.